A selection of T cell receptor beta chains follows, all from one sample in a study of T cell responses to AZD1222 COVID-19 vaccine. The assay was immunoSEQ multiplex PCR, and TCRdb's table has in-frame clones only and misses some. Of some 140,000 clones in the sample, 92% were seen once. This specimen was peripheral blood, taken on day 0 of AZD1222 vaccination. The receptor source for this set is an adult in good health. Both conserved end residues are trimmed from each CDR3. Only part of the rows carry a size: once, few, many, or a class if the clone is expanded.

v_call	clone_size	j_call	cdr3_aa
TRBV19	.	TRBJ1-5	ASSLQGPTFDSNQPQH
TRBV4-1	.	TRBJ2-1	ASSQPKEGGGNEQF
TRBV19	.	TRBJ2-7	ASSIGGTGTYEQY
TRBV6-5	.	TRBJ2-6	ASSRGTSGANVLT
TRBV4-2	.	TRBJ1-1	ASSQDRMNTEAF
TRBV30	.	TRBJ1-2	AWSTSLNYGYT
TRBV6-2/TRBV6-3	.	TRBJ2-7	ASSWDGSYEQY
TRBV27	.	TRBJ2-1	ASSLGTSYNEQF
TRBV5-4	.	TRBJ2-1	ASSRWDLIAIYEQF
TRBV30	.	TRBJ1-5	AWSQGQDQPQH
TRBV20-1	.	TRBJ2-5	SASIRVQGQETQY
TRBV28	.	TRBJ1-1	ASRLIRVESANTEAF
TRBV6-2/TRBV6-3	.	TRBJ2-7	ASSYGGPSYEQY
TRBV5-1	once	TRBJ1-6	ASRVGDTYNSPLH
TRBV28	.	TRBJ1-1	ASSYTGTGINTEAF
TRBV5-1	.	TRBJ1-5	ASSPGPKLNQPQH
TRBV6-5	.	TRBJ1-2	ASSYRTTNYGYT
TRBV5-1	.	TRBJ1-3	ASSLDSGMGGNTIY
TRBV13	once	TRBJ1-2	ASSLETLNYGYT
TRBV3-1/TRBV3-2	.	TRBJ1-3	ASSQDRYSNSGNTIY
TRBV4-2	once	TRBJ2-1	ASSQDWLAGVGEQF
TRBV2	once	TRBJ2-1	ASRPSSQGSGEQF
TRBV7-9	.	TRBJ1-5	ASSLVFRGGNQPQH
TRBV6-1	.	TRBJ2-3	ASSEFGGSADTQY
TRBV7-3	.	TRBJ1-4	ASSPTGGGEKLF
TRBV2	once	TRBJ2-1	ASSESGLLYNEQF
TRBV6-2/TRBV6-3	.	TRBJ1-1	ASSYPQGRTEAF
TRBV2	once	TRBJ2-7	ASSPRGTGAYEQY
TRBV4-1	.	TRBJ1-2	ASSHPGDGYGYT
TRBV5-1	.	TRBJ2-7	ASSPIAAGRSEQY
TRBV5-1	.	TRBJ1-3	ASSGGQGTIGNTIY
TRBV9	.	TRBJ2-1	ASSASGSSSYNEQF
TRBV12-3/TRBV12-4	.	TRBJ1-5	ASTPFNNQPQH
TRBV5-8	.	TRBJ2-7	ASTRTGVD
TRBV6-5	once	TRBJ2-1	ASSYGGAPPYNEQF
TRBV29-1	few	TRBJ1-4	SVVAGGTNEKLF
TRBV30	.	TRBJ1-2	AWSVRRSLRGYT
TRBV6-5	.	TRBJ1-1	ASSYSVGPVEAF